This TCR beta chain came from a study of cytomegalovirus exposure and HLA in healthy donors. Looking at the study overall: Among 150 million to 200 million T cells, an earlier analysis found approximately 110 million unique TCR beta sequences.

This PCR relied on a set of 60 Vbeta primers and 13 Jbeta primers. Generated by immunoSEQ multiplex PCR, the TCRdb table keeps only in-frame clones and is missing some. The sample has about 130,000 clones, around four fifths seen once; the top ten hold approximately 1%. Points on this clone: Its antigen is unknown.

Study results and caveats: The classifier reportedly diagnosed cytomegalovirus status with high sensitivity and specificity. There were reportedly fewer N-insertions in an Asian-associated ancestry cluster than the approximately 600-donor mean, in a later analysis. The authors excluded some V segments, including TRBV6-2 and TRBV6-3, as indistinguishable.

The germline CDR1 and CDR2 sequences are SGHVS and FQNEAQ. Trimming removed 1 base from V and 4 bases from J; junction bases left unmatched: 5. This CDR3 spans 16 amino acids. The TCR comes from a boy aged 10-17 years in good health and CMV-seronegative. Sequencing was performed on PBMCs. The chain combines TRBV7-8 with TRBJ2-2, with 8 bases fitting TRBD2. The CDR3 is CASSLETSGLTGELFF. The CDR3 region has the DNA TGTGCCAGCAGCTTAGAAACTAGCGGCCTCACCGGGGAGCTGTTTTTT. Combining the CDR3 with reference TRBV7-8 and TRBJ2-2 gives the whole variable domain GAGVSQSPRYKVAKRGQDVALRCDPISGHVSLFWYQQALGQGPEFLTYFQNEAQLDKSGLPSDRFFAERPEGSVSTLKIQRTQQEDSAVYLCASSLETSGLTGELFFGEGSRLTVL.